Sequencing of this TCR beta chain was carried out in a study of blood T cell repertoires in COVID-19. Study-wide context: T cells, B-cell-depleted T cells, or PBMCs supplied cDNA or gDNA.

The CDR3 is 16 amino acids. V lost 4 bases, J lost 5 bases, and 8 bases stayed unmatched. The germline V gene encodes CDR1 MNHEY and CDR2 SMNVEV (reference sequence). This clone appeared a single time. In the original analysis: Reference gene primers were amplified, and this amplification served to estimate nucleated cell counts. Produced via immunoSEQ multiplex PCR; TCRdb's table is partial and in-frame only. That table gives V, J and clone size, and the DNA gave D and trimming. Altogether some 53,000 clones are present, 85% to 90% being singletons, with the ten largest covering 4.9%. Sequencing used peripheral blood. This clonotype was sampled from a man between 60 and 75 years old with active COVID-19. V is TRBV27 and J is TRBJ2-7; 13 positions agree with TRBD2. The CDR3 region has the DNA TGTGCCAGCAGTTCCGGACTAGCGGGAGTTAGAGACGAGCAGTACTTC. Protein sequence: CASSSGLAGVRDEQYF.